Sequencing of this T cell receptor (beta chain) was carried out in a study of blood T cell repertoires in COVID-19. Study context: COVID-19 samples from acute and convalescent phases originated in the United States, Italy and Spain. T cells, B-cell-depleted T cells, or PBMCs provided the cDNA or gDNA that served as material.

How the authors handled the data: How many nucleated cells were present was estimated from reference gene primer amplification. Clones were sequenced by immunoSEQ multiplex PCR, and TCRdb holds only the in-frame ones, with some missing. V and J calls and clone size follow that table, whereas D and trimming were derived from the DNA. Of tens of thousands of clones detected, just under 80% appear once; the ten largest clones hold around 25%. Trimming removed 5 bases at V and 6 bases at J, with 17 bases between. The CDR3 has 16 residues. Looked up from germline, CDR1 is LNHDA and CDR2 is SQIVND (reference sequence).

The receptor comes from a human donor in a cohort sampled during active COVID-19. The rearrangement joins TRBV19 to TRBJ1-6; unclear D gene. Sequencing was performed on peripheral blood. The CDR3 is CASSPNPSGINSPLHF. DNA for the CDR3: TGTGCCAGTAGTCCTAACCCCTCAGGAATTAATTCACCCCTCCACTTT.